The next 9 T cell receptor beta chains were all read from a single sample in a study of regulatory T cells in long-lasting Graves disease. iRepertoire HTBI primers and Arm-PCR of CDR3 regions built TCR beta libraries. From the multiplex PCR reads, TCRdb called clonotypes with MiXCR, one entry per CDR3 protein. The data contain fewer than 550,000 distinct CDR3 sequences, 15% to 20% of them singletons. Sample time point: newly diagnosed GD, antithyroid drugs for less than 3 months. PBMCs provided the RNA from which the TCR library was made. The same data also contributed to another study, on T cells in Graves' hyperthyroidism and ophthalmopathy.

The starting material was peripheral blood mononuclear cells (PBMCs), obtained at new diagnosis, from a patient treated with antithyroid drugs. All receptors come from a woman aged 40-65 years with Graves disease.

This clonotype was observed a few times. A read error may be the cause here, since a much bigger clone is one base away. J is TRBJ1-5 and V is TRBV10-3; 7 bases line up with TRBD1. The germline V gene encodes CDR1 ENHRY and CDR2 SYGVKD. The CDR3 runs to 14 residues. Trimming cost V 6 bases and J 0 bases; bases outside gene matches: 2. This CDR3 reads CAISQGGSNQPQHF. In DNA, the CDR3 is TGTGCCATCAGCCAGGGGGGTAGCAATCAGCCCCAGCATTTT.

This clonotype was observed many times. V usage is TRBV5-6 and J usage is TRBJ1-1; D may be TRBD1 (5 bases). The CDR3 loop spans 15 amino acids. Germline-derived CDR1 and CDR2 are SGHDT and YYEEEE. V was clipped by 1 base and J by 1 base, with 11 bases between them. The CDR3: CASSLFWGGNTEAFF. The CDR3 region has the DNA TGTGCCAGCAGCTTGTTTTGGGGGGGGAACACTGAAGCTTTCTTT. The full variable domain, rest sourced from reference TRBV5-6 and TRBJ1-1, is DAGVTQSPTHLIKTRGQQVTLRCSPKSGHDTVSWYQQALGQGPQFIFQYYEEEERQRGNFPDRFSGHQFPNYSSELNVNALLLGDSALYLCASSLFWGGNTEAFFGQGTRLTVV.

This clonotype came up many times. DNA of the CDR3: TGTGCCAGCAAGTGGGACGGGATACAAGAGACCCAGTACTTC. It codes for CASKWDGIQETQYF. The J gene is TRBJ2-5, the V gene TRBV2; D possibly matches TRBD1 or TRBD2 (5 bases each). CDR1 and CDR2 from the germline V gene are SNHLY and FYNNEI. The CDR3 is 14 amino acids. Deletions cut 7 bases from V and 2 bases from J, with 14 bases between.

This clonotype was counted only a few times. The chain joins TRBV15 to TRBJ2-7, with TRBD1 matching 9 bases. Germline V lookup: CDR1 LNHNV, CDR2 YYDKDF (reference sequence). The CDR3 loop spans 14 amino acids. J was trimmed by 2 bases and V by 3 bases; bases with no gene match: 2. The CDR3 nucleotides read TGTGCCACCAGCAGCGGGACAGGGCCCTACGAGCAGTACTTC. It codes for CATSSGTGPYEQYF.

As concerns this clonotype: One end of the junction fails to match germline, which may point to a read error. This rearrangement joins TRBV29-1 to TRBJ2-3; D is perhaps TRBD1 (6 bases). The germline V gene has CDR1 SQVTM and CDR2 ANQGSEA. The CDR3 runs to 12 residues. CDR3 DNA sequence: TGCAGCGTTAGAGGGCTGACAGGTACGCAGTATTTT. It codes for CSVRGLTGTQYF.

In its sample, this clonotype was seen many times. The rearrangement links TRBV12-3 or TRBV12-4 to TRBJ1-5; D is possibly TRBD1 (5 bases). Trimming stripped 6 bases from V and 7 bases from J, with 16 bases between. CDR3 length: 14 amino acids. CDR3 sequence: CASRRLARGQPQHF. Written as DNA, the CDR3 is TGTGCCAGCAGGCGCCTCGCGCGGGGCCAGCCCCAGCATTTT.

This sequence joins TRBV4-1 and TRBJ2-2; D is possibly TRBD1 (6 bases). This CDR3 contains 15 residues. CDR1 is MGHRA and CDR2 is YSYEKL in the germline V gene. Trimming removed 6 bases from V and 6 bases from J, with 17 bases in between. The CDR3 reads CASSPNQGYSGELFF. CDR3 nucleotide sequence: TGCGCCAGCAGTCCTAACCAGGGGTACTCCGGGGAGCTGTTTTTT.

The gene calls are TRBV11-2 and TRBJ1-3, with D unresolved. There are 13 residues in the CDR3. Between the trimmed V and J ends, which lost 5 bases and 2 bases, there was a span of 7 bases. The germline gives CDR1 SGHAT, CDR2 FQNNGV. CDR3 in amino acids: CASSAITGNTIYF. CDR3 in DNA: TGTGCCAGCAGCGCTATTACTGGAAACACCATATATTTT.

This clonotype was seen a handful of times. This rearrangement joins TRBV6-1 to TRBJ1-2, with TRBD1 matching 7 bases. This CDR3 is built from 16 residues. Germline loops: CDR1 MNHNS, CDR2 SASEGT. V dropped 3 bases and J dropped 2; count of bases not matched to a gene: 9. In nucleotides, the CDR3 is TGTGCCAGCAGTGACGTCGGACAGGAGAAAAACTATGGCTACACCTTC. It yields the protein CASSDVGQEKNYGYTF.